These 31 T cell receptor beta chains originate from one sample sequenced in a study of T-cell memory formation after mild COVID-19 (dated by TCRdb to the early 2020s). The library was made by 5' RACE. Sequencer: Illumina NovaSeq 6000. TCRdb took the public reads, trimmed them with fastp at Q25, ran MiXCR for clone calling and kept in-frame beta chains. Records with the same CDR3 protein are collapsed into one entry carrying the most frequent genes and DNA. The sample table records hundreds of thousands of distinct CDR3 sequences; roughly a fifth of these occur just once. About 8.4% of the sample is in the top ten clones. The sequenced sample consisted of PBMCs or a T cell subset sorted from them (not recorded which). These receptors came from an adult woman who had mild COVID-19 (a few samples of this study predate the infection). The sample titles of this study are shuffled in the database, so cell type and time point are left out; the donor was told from shared clones.

The chain has TRBV7-2 and TRBJ2-5; D is uncertain. The germline V gene encodes CDR1 SGHTA and CDR2 FQGNSA. The CDR3 loop spans 11 amino acids. V was clipped by 5 bases and J by 9 bases, with 10 bases between them. CDR3 sequence: CASSPDRAQYF. The DNA for the CDR3 is TGTGCCAGCAGCCCCGATCGGGCCCAGTACTTC. Based on the CDR3 plus reference TRBV7-2 and TRBJ2-5, the full variable domain is GAGVSQSPSNKVTEKGKDVELRCDPISGHTALYWYRQSLGQGLEFLIYFQGNSAPDKSGLPSDRFSAERTGGSVSTLTIQRTQQEDSAVYLCASSPDRAQYFGPGTRLLVL.

This rearrangement joins TRBV7-9 to TRBJ1-6; D is perhaps TRBD1 (5 bases). V was trimmed by 1 base and J by 6 bases, leaving 10 bases between them. The CDR3 has 15 residues. Germline V gene lookup returns CDR1 SEHNR and CDR2 FQNEAQ (reference sequence). CDR3 protein: CASSLEDSANSPLHF. CDR3 in DNA: TGTGCCAGCAGCTTAGAAGACAGTGCTAATTCACCCCTCCACTTT.

J is TRBJ1-1 and V is TRBV24-1; weak D call: TRBD1 (5 bases). Trimming stripped 5 bases from V and 5 bases from J, with 11 bases between. Looked up from germline, CDR1 is KGHDR and CDR2 is SFDVKD. The CDR3 runs to 13 residues. CDR3 bases: TGTGCCACCAGTGGGCGTGGGGGGACTGAAGCTTTCTTT. This gives the protein CATSGRGGTEAFF.

V is TRBV7-9 and J is TRBJ2-7; the D gene is possibly TRBD1 (6 bases). V was pared by 4 bases and J by 3 bases, with 22 bases between. This CDR3 has 17 amino acids. The germline CDR1 and CDR2 sequences are SEHNR and FQNEAQ (reference sequence). The CDR3 bases are TGTGCCAGCAGCTCCCCCGGCCGAGGACAGACCCACTACGAGCAGTACTTC. Its translation is CASSSPGRGQTHYEQYF.

In this sample, this clonotype turned up many times. This sequence joins TRBV4-1 and TRBJ2-4, with TRBD1 identical over 7 bases. V shed 4 bases and J 1 base; nucleotides not matched to a gene: 1. The CDR3 has 14 amino acids. Germline CDR1 is MGHRA and CDR2 is YSYEKL. CDR3 coding DNA: TGCGCCAGCAGCCCACAGGGGGCCAAAAACATTCAGTACTTC. It codes for CASSPQGAKNIQYF.

The chain recombines TRBV6-2 or TRBV6-3 with TRBJ2-7, with TRBD1 as a possible D gene (6 bases). Germline assignment: CDR1 MNHEY and CDR2 SVGEGT. Trimming took 6 bases from V and 3 from J, leaving 21 bases between them. The CDR3 sequence is 16 residues long. The CDR3 sequence is CASRPQGPEPYYEQYF. The CDR3, as DNA: TGTGCCAGCAGGCCCCAGGGGCCAGAACCCTACTACGAGCAGTACTTC.

The sample holds a few counts of this clonotype. The chain employs TRBV6-1 and TRBJ1-5, with a possible D match to TRBD1 (6 bases). V was clipped by 2 bases and J by 2 bases, with 7 bases between them. This CDR3 comprises 14 residues. Per the germline V gene, CDR1 is MNHNS and CDR2 is SASEGT. The CDR3 spells CASSERQGNQPQHF. The DNA for the CDR3 is TGTGCCAGCAGTGAAAGACAGGGCAATCAGCCCCAGCATTTT.

This clonotype showed up many times. This chain links TRBV5-1 with TRBJ2-2, with 7 bases lining up with TRBD2. V gave up 4 bases and J gave up 2 bases; unmatched junction bases: 5. CDR1 is SGHRS and CDR2 is YFSETQ in the germline V gene. The CDR3 spans 15 residues. The DNA of the CDR3 is TGCGCCAGCAGCCGGGGGGACTCCAACACCGGGGAGCTGTTTTTT. Its protein is CASSRGDSNTGELFF.

This clonotype came up a few times. This chain joins TRBV3-1 and TRBJ1-1; D not certain. Germline loops: CDR1 LGHDT, CDR2 YNNKEL (reference sequence). The CDR3 has 13 amino acids. Trimming shortened V by 3 bases and J by 7 bases, and 12 bases separated the two germline ends. The CDR3 loop is CASSQGRDGEAFF. For the CDR3, the DNA is TGTGCCAGCAGCCAGGGGAGGGATGGTGAAGCTTTCTTT.

This clonotype was observed many times. The chain joins TRBV7-2 to TRBJ1-3, with D uncertain. CDR3 size: 12 residues. CDR1 and CDR2 from the germline V gene are SGHTA and FQGNSA. V lost 2 bases and J 6 bases, leaving 5 bases between the germline ends. Written as DNA, the CDR3 is TGTGCCAGCAGCTTATCGCCAAACACCATATATTTT. It translates to CASSLSPNTIYF.

This chain links TRBV27 with TRBJ2-1; 9 bases map to TRBD2. The CDR3 extends over 16 amino acids. Germline CDR1 is MNHEY and CDR2 is SMNVEV (reference sequence). V shed 4 bases and J 7 bases; nucleotides not matched to a gene: 11. DNA of the CDR3: TGTGCCAGCAGTTCGTCGTTGGCGGGAGGGTTAAATGAGCAGTTCTTC. It is translated as CASSSSLAGGLNEQFF.

In nucleotides, the CDR3 is TGTGCCAGCAGTTCCGGTACGAGCGCTACAGATACGCAGTATTTT. It translates to CASSSGTSATDTQYF. The chain carries TRBV6-2 or TRBV6-3 and TRBJ2-3; D is unclear. Germline-derived CDR1 and CDR2 are MNHEY and SVGEGT. This CDR3 contains 15 residues. V gave up 4 bases and J gave up 3 bases, with 14 bases separating them.

J is TRBJ2-3 and V is TRBV4-3; D possibly matches TRBD1 or TRBD2 (6 bases each). The CDR3 covers 18 residues. With 1 base removed from V and 1 base from J, the gap between germline ends came to 18 bases. Looked up from germline, CDR1 is LGHNA and CDR2 is YSLEER. The CDR3: CASSQGLGGRLGTDTQYF. DNA for the CDR3: TGCGCCAGCAGCCAAGGGCTGGGGGGCAGGCTCGGCACAGATACGCAGTATTTT.

This clonotype showed up just a few times. The rearrangement joins TRBV5-4 to TRBJ2-1, with no clear D. The CDR3 totals 14 residues. Per the germline V gene, CDR1 is SGHNT and CDR2 is YYREEE (reference sequence). Between the trimmed V and J ends, which lost 3 bases and 7 bases, there was a span of 14 bases. In DNA form, the CDR3 reads TGTGCCAGCAGCTCACCTAGGTCTGGGAATGAGCAGTTCTTC. Protein product: CASSSPRSGNEQFF.

V is TRBV2 and J is TRBJ2-5; 8 bases are shared with TRBD1. The junction had 1 base not matched to a gene; V was cut back by 9 bases and J by 7 bases. Germline V gene sequence: CDR1 SNHLY, CDR2 FYNNEI. The CDR3 has 10 amino acids. The CDR3 loop is CASQGATQYF. CDR3 in DNA: TGTGCCAGTCAGGGGGCGACCCAGTACTTC.

V and J are TRBV7-8 and TRBJ2-4; 9 bases match TRBD1. Trimming removed 3 bases from V and 2 bases from J; junction bases left unmatched: 8. Germline assignment: CDR1 SGHVS and CDR2 FQNEAQ. This CDR3 contains 17 residues. The CDR3 DNA is TGTGCCAGCAGCTTTGGAACAGGGGGCTTGTCCAAAAACATTCAGTACTTC. Translated: CASSFGTGGLSKNIQYF.

This clonotype was counted between two and nine times. The genes are TRBV11-2 and TRBJ1-4; D may be TRBD1 (5 bases). The length of the CDR3 is 15 residues. With 1 base removed from V and 6 bases from J, the gap between germline ends came to 12 bases. Germline CDR1 is SGHAT and CDR2 is FQNNGV. The chain's CDR3 is CASSLGAGRDEKLFF. In DNA form, the CDR3 reads TGTGCCAGCAGCTTAGGCGCAGGGCGAGATGAAAAACTGTTTTTT.

A few counts support this clonotype. J is TRBJ2-3 and V is TRBV15; a possible D gene is TRBD2 (6 bases). Trimming removed 6 bases at V and 2 bases at J, with 18 bases between. Germline CDR1 is LNHNV and CDR2 is YYDKDF (reference sequence). The CDR3 totals 16 residues. The chain's CDR3 is CATRQPAGPSTDTQYF. DNA of the CDR3: TGTGCCACCAGACAACCAGCGGGCCCTTCCACAGATACGCAGTATTTT.

This clonotype was counted only a few times. V is TRBV7-2 and J is TRBJ2-7, with a possible D match to TRBD2 (5 bases). Trimming took off 5 bases at V and 3 bases at J, with 14 bases between the two ends. CDR3 length: 14 amino acids. CDR1 is SGHTA, CDR2 FQGNSA, per germline. The CDR3: CASSPSPGYYEQYF. CDR3 sequence (DNA): TGTGCCAGCAGCCCCAGTCCGGGATACTACGAGCAGTACTTC.

The table lists this clonotype with a few counts. The genes are TRBV6-5 and TRBJ1-2; possibly TRBD1 for D (5 bases). Germline assignment: CDR1 MNHEY and CDR2 SVGAGI. The CDR3 covers 15 residues. V shed 2 bases and J shed 7 bases, with 17 bases lying between them. CDR3 bases: TGTGCCAGCAGTTACGATCGGGGGGGGACTAGTGGCTACACCTTC. This encodes CASSYDRGGTSGYTF.

This clonotype was seen a few times. The chain has TRBV7-2 and TRBJ2-7; 12 bases match TRBD2. Germline V gene data show CDR1 as SGHTA and CDR2 as FQGNSA. The CDR3 length is 18 residues. V lost 4 bases, J lost 1 base, and 11 bases stayed unmatched. For the CDR3, the DNA is TGTGCCAGCAGCTCAGCCGGTCCTCTAGCGGGAGGGTCCTACGAGCAGTACTTC. Translating it yields CASSSAGPLAGGSYEQYF.

This clonotype was counted a few times. The rearrangement joins TRBV20-1 to TRBJ2-7; D remains ambiguous. The CDR3 runs 13 residues. Germline CDR1 and CDR2: DFQATT and SNEGSKA (reference sequence). The V and J ends lost 2 bases and 4 bases respectively, with 12 bases between them. CDR3 protein: CSARNLDNYEQYF. CDR3 sequence (DNA): TGCAGTGCTAGAAATCTTGATAATTACGAGCAGTACTTC.

This clonotype was observed a handful of times. The V gene is TRBV5-1, the J gene TRBJ2-2, with 7 bases that match TRBD1. J lost 1 base, V lost 2 bases, and 8 bases had no gene match. From germline, CDR1 is SGHRS and CDR2 YFSETQ. This CDR3 comprises 17 residues. CDR3 residues: CASSFFYRDRNTGELFF. The CDR3 coding sequence is TGCGCCAGCAGCTTTTTCTACCGGGACAGGAACACCGGGGAGCTGTTTTTT.

The gene calls are TRBV6-6 and TRBJ2-3; 8 nucleotides agree with TRBD1. The ends lost 2 bases at V and 3 bases at J; junction bases unmatched: 10. The CDR3 totals 17 residues. From germline, CDR1 is MNHNY and CDR2 SVGAGI (reference sequence). CDR3 DNA sequence: TGTGCCAGCAGTTACGACAGGGGTTCCTTCGGTACAGATACGCAGTATTTT. Protein: CASSYDRGSFGTDTQYF.

This chain joins TRBV5-4 and TRBJ2-5; 13 bases line up with TRBD2. The ends lost 4 bases at V and 4 bases at J; junction bases unmatched: 7. The CDR3 spans 16 residues. Germline V gene sequence: CDR1 SGHNT, CDR2 YYREEE (reference sequence). In DNA, the CDR3 is TGTGCCAGCAGCGAGGGGACTAGCGGGACCGCAGAGACCCAGTACTTC. Protein sequence: CASSEGTSGTAETQYF.

The chain is built from TRBV7-6 and TRBJ1-1; weak D call: TRBD1 (6 bases). V was clipped by 5 bases and J by 0 bases, with 13 bases between them. Germline CDR1 is SGHVS and CDR2 is FNYEAQ. The CDR3 is 15 residues long. The DNA of the CDR3 is TGTGCCAGCAGCCACGCCGACAGGATGAACACTGAAGCTTTCTTT. Amino acids: CASSHADRMNTEAFF.

CDR3 coding DNA: TGTGCCAGCAGTCCTTCCTACATCGGTTTGGATACGCAGTATTTT. Translating gives CASSPSYIGLDTQYF. The gene calls are TRBV2 and TRBJ2-3; D gene ambiguous. The CDR3 sequence is 15 residues long. Germline CDR1 SNHLY, CDR2 FYNNEI. V lost 5 bases to trimming and J lost 6 bases, with 18 bases between them.

This clonotype was recorded a few times. The J gene is TRBJ2-1, the V gene TRBV14; no clear D gene. Trimming cost V 1 base and J 10 bases, with 11 bases left between them. CDR3 size: 13 residues. In germline, CDR1 is SGHDN, CDR2 FVKESK. CDR3 DNA: TGTGCCAGCAGCCAAGTGGCAGTCGGCGAGCAGTTCTTC. Its translation is CASSQVAVGEQFF.

V is TRBV24-1 and J is TRBJ2-1, with 8 bases lining up with TRBD2. The CDR3 runs to 14 residues. V dropped 7 bases and J dropped 7; count of bases not matched to a gene: 8. Germline CDR1 reads KGHDR; CDR2 reads SFDVKD. CDR3 residues: CATRNSGGGNEQFF. The DNA for the CDR3 is TGTGCCACCAGGAATTCCGGGGGGGGGAATGAGCAGTTCTTC.

This clonotype was seen only a few times. The V call is TRBV20-1, the J call TRBJ1-3, with no clear D. Trimming cost V 0 bases and J 0 bases, with 12 bases left between them. This CDR3 spans 16 amino acids. Germline lookup yields CDR1 DFQATT and CDR2 SNEGSKA (reference sequence). The DNA for the CDR3 is TGCAGTGCTAGAGATCAACCCGGACCCTCTGGAAACACCATATATTTT. It encodes CSARDQPGPSGNTIYF.

The chain carries TRBV3-1 and TRBJ1-1, with D tentatively TRBD1 (6 bases). CDR1 is LGHDT and CDR2 is YNNKEL in the germline V gene (reference sequence). CDR3 length: 14 residues. V lost 4 bases and J lost 11, with 20 bases in between. CDR3 nucleotides: TGTGCCAGCAGCCTCAGAGGGGCAGGGGTGGTTGCTTTCTTT. This translates into CASSLRGAGVVAFF.